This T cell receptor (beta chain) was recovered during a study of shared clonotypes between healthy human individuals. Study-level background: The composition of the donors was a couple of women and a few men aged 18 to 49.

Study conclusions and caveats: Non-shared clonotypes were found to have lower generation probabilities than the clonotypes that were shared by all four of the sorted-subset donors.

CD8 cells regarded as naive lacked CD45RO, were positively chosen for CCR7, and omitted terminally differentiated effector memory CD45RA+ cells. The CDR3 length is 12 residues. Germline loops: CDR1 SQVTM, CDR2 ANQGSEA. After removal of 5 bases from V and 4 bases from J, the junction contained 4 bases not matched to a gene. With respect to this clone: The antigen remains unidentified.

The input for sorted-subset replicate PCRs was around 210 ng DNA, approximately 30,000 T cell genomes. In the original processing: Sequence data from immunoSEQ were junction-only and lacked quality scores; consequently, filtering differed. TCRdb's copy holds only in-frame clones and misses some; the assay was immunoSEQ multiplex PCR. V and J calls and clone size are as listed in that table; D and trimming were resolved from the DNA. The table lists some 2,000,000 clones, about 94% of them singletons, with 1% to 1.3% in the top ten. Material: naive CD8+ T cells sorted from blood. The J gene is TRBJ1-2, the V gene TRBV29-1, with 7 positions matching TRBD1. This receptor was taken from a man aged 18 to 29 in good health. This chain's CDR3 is CSVWDSLYGYTF. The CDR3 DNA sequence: TGCAGCGTTTGGGACAGCCTCTATGGCTACACCTTC. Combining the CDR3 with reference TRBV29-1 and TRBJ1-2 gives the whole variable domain SAVISQKPSRDICQRGTSLTIQCQVDSQVTMMFWYRQQPGQSLTLIATANQGSEATYESGFVIDKFPISRPNLTFSTLTVSNMSPEDSSIYLCSVWDSLYGYTFGSGTRLTVV.